The 7 T cell receptor beta chains listed next were all sequenced from one sample in a study of blood T cell repertoires in COVID-19. The table came from immunoSEQ multiplex PCR; TCRdb's copy has only in-frame clones and leaves some out. The table has some 220,000 clones, roughly nine tenths seen once. The source material was PBMCs or T cells enriched from blood (not recorded which). These receptors all come from a woman aged 45-65 years in a cohort exposed to, infected with or recovered from COVID-19 (not recorded which).

V gene TRBV11-2 combines with J gene TRBJ2-2; 14 positions match TRBD2. Germline loops: CDR1 SGHAT, CDR2 FQNNGV. The CDR3 sequence is 17 residues long. Trimming cost V 6 bases and J 1 base; bases outside gene matches: 4. In nucleotides, the CDR3 is TGTGCCAGCAGAACAGGACTAGCGGGGGGGAACACCGGGGAGCTGTTTTTT. Its translation: CASRTGLAGGNTGELFF.

This chain connects TRBV4-2 to TRBJ2-7; 11 positions match TRBD2. The CDR3 totals 15 residues. Losses at the gene ends were 6 bases for V and 7 bases for J; bases not matched to a gene: 11. Germline CDR1 reads LGHNA; CDR2 reads YNFKEQ. CDR3 in amino acids: CASRPVAGGEGEQYF. DNA for the CDR3: TGTGCCAGCAGACCCGTAGCGGGGGGGGAAGGGGAGCAGTACTTC.

This chain links TRBV2 with TRBJ1-2; no reliable D call. The CDR3 sequence is 14 residues long. From germline, CDR1 is SNHLY and CDR2 FYNNEI. Trimming shortened V by 9 bases and J by 0 bases, and 14 bases separated the two germline ends. CDR3 coding DNA: TGTGCCAGGACTAGGAGGGCCGCTAACTATGGCTACACCTTC. Translation: CARTRRAANYGYTF.

The chain joins TRBV5-1 to TRBJ1-4, with TRBD1 identical over 7 bases. The CDR3 covers 14 residues. V trimming: 4 bases; J trimming: 7 bases; junction bases outside the gene matches: 7. CDR1 and CDR2 (germline): SGHRS, YFSETQ. The CDR3 region is CASSNRDSTEKLFF. The CDR3 DNA sequence: TGCGCCAGCAGCAACCGGGACAGTACTGAAAAACTGTTTTTT.

The CDR3 DNA reads as TGTGCCAGCAGCGCTACAGGGGGCTCTGGCTACACCTTC. Residues: CASSATGGSGYTF. The V gene is TRBV6-5, the J gene TRBJ1-2, with 9 bases that match TRBD1. V lost 6 bases to trimming and J lost 7 bases; unmatched junction nucleotides: 6. Germline V gives CDR1 MNHEY, CDR2 SVGAGI. The CDR3 covers 13 residues.

The V call is TRBV27, the J call TRBJ1-2; tentatively, D is TRBD1 (6 bases). The germline V and J ends were trimmed by 5 bases and 2 bases, with 18 bases remaining between them. Germline CDR1 is MNHEY and CDR2 is SMNVEV (reference sequence). The CDR3 spans 16 residues. The CDR3 loop is CASSAAFPGGNYGYTF. CDR3 DNA sequence: TGTGCCAGCAGTGCCGCATTCCCGGGGGGCAACTATGGCTACACCTTC.

The rearrangement joins TRBV9 to TRBJ1-2; possible D gene TRBD1, 6 bases. Germline V gene data show CDR1 as SGDLS and CDR2 as YYNGEE. V was trimmed by 3 bases and J by 8 bases, leaving 20 bases between them. This CDR3 contains 15 residues. This CDR3 is CASSGSDRTTDGYTF. The DNA of the CDR3 is TGTGCCAGCAGCGGATCTGACAGGACCACGGACGGCTACACCTTC.